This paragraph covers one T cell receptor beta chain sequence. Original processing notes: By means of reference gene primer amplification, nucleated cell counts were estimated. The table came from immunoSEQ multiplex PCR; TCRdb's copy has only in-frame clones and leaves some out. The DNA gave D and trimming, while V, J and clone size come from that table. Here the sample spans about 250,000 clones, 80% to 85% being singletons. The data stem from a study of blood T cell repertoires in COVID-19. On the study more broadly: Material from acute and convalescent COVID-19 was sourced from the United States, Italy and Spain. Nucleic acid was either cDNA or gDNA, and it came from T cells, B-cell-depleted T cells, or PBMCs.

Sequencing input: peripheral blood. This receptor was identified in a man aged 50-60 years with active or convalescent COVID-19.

The CDR3 loop reads CASSPERTGGNQPQHF. As DNA, the CDR3 is TGTGCCAGCTCCCCTGAGCGGACAGGGGGCAATCAGCCCCAGCATTTT. J is TRBJ1-5 and V is TRBV18; 9 bases line up with TRBD1. In germline, CDR1 is KGHSH, CDR2 LQKENI. J lost 2 bases, V lost 6 bases, and 8 bases had no gene match. This CDR3 comprises 16 residues.